The sequence of this T cell receptor (beta chain) was determined in a study of cytomegalovirus exposure and HLA in healthy donors. Sequencing was performed with immunoSEQ multiplex PCR; in TCRdb, only in-frame clones are kept and a portion is missing. The table includes about 110,000 clones, 85% to 90% detected once. V lost 3 bases and J lost 6, with 5 bases in between. In germline, CDR1 is SNHLY, CDR2 FYNNEI. The CDR3 covers 11 residues. V and J are TRBV2 and TRBJ1-1; D remains unclear. The origin of this receptor is a woman under 30 in good health and CMV-seronegative. The source material was PBMCs. The DNA of the CDR3 is TGTGCCAGCAGTGACGTCGCTGAAGCTTTCTTT. Translating gives CASSDVAEAFF.